Listed below are T cell receptor beta chains from one sample, sequenced in a study of Ad26.COV2.S vaccination and SARS-CoV-2 variants. Sequencing used immunoSEQ multiplex PCR; TCRdb keeps in-frame clones, though not all of them. The data contain roughly 460,000 clones, about 88% of them singletons. Sequencing used peripheral blood, obtained in a trial of Ad26.COV2.S vaccine versus placebo. Every receptor here comes from a person between 18 and 60 years old who received the Ad26.COV2.S COVID-19 vaccine or a placebo. Each CDR3 is given with its conserved first and last residue.

J gene	V gene	CDR3 length	CDR3 protein
TRBJ2-1	TRBV5-1	13	CASSLVVGNEQFF
TRBJ2-3	TRBV27	15	CASSPPGLTTDTQYF
TRBJ2-3	TRBV5-8	16	CASSQGQGETTDTQYF
TRBJ2-1	TRBV28	15	CASKLLAGFYNEQFF
TRBJ1-2	TRBV9	14	CASSAKEKNAGYTF
TRBJ1-5	TRBV10-3	13	CAISGDGNQPQHF
TRBJ2-7	TRBV9	15	CASSVGASEFYEQYF
TRBJ2-2	TRBV3-1/TRBV3-2	15	CASSPWTTLTGELFF
TRBJ1-5	TRBV30	13	CAWSVLGNQPQHF
TRBJ1-5	TRBV28	15	CASSLMDRFDQPQHF
TRBJ2-7	TRBV28	13	CASSLQTPYEQYF
TRBJ2-1	TRBV18	12	CASSPSVNEQFF
TRBJ2-1	TRBV10-3	13	CAISAGQSGEQFF
TRBJ1-1	TRBV5-1	16	CASSPYVGGARTEAFF
TRBJ1-1	TRBV19	13	CASRATMGTEAFF
TRBJ2-5	TRBV7-9	15	CASSRRRVGNETQYF
TRBJ2-7	TRBV5-1	17	CASSLNRGGTVAYEQYF
TRBJ2-7	TRBV6-6	16	CASSYSIGGAGAEQYF
TRBJ2-5	TRBV27	14	CASRGWAGGQTQYF
TRBJ2-1	TRBV4-1	17	CASSQDGQREVNNEQFF
TRBJ1-5	TRBV6-5	13	CASSYSIGQPQHF
TRBJ2-5	TRBV5-4	13	CATGGGDEETQYF
TRBJ1-2	TRBV4-1	16	CASSRTEGEGNYGYTF
TRBJ1-5	TRBV19	15	CASSRAGGARQPQHF
TRBJ2-5	TRBV15	14	CATSRERGQETQYF
TRBJ2-5	TRBV18	14	CASSPLGADETQYF
TRBJ1-2	TRBV28	13	CASSLSLLGGYTF
TRBJ2-7	TRBV7-9	15	CASSLALSGTAGQYF
TRBJ2-7	TRBV5-1	13	CASSGGRAGEQYF
TRBJ1-5	TRBV7-9	16	CASSHAGGEINQPQHF
TRBJ1-1	TRBV2	17	CASSVSGSWQMRTEAFF
TRBJ1-2	TRBV6-6	11	CASRGSYGYTF
TRBJ1-1	TRBV19	14	CASTRDRGYTEAFF
TRBJ2-2	TRBV28	16	CASSLLSSENTGELFF
TRBJ2-7	TRBV11-1	16	CASSLGTGGFSYEQYF
TRBJ2-1	TRBV6-5	14	CASLAGGSYNEQFF
TRBJ2-3	TRBV30	13	CAWSPRVTDTQYF
TRBJ2-3	TRBV7-9	14	CASSLQRLVDTQYF
TRBJ2-2	TRBV4-3	17	CASSQDQGQGNTGELFF
TRBJ1-1	TRBV5-8	13	CASSFFQGGEAFF